Following are 3 T cell receptor beta chains from one sample sequenced in a study of technical replicates of blood from a few donors. This table comes from immunoSEQ multiplex PCR, and its TCRdb copy is limited to in-frame clones, with some not included. Of approximately 45,000 clones in the sample, around 96% were seen once. The sample comprised T cells isolated from PBMCs. The receptors shown here come from a human donor in good health.

The CDR3 loop reads CASRGQTVGEKLFF. As DNA, the CDR3 is TGTGCCAGCAGAGGACAGACGGTGGGTGAAAAACTGTTTTTT. The V and J genes are TRBV2 and TRBJ1-4; D may be TRBD1 (6 bases). The CDR3 has 14 amino acids. Germline assignment: CDR1 SNHLY and CDR2 FYNNEI. Trimming took off 6 bases at V and 7 bases at J, with 15 bases between the two ends.

The chain employs TRBV19 and TRBJ2-4, with 10 bases identical to TRBD2. The length of the CDR3 is 18 residues. The trim removed 5 bases at V and 1 base at J, leaving 11 bases unmatched. Germline V lookup: CDR1 LNHDA, CDR2 SQIVND (reference sequence). The CDR3 protein is CASSLPSGRTEAKNIQYF. In nucleotides, the CDR3 is TGTGCCAGTAGTCTCCCTAGCGGGAGAACGGAGGCCAAAAACATTCAGTACTTC.

Concerning this clone: At one boundary the junction diverges from the germline segment, which might be a read error. The V call is TRBV7-9, the J call TRBJ2-5; the match to TRBD1 covers 7 bases. The CDR3 is made up of 13 amino acids. Germline V gene lookup returns CDR1 SEHNR and CDR2 FQNEAQ (reference sequence). CDR3 residues: CASSLMGSGTDDF. CDR3 bases: TGTGCCAGCAGCTTAATGGGTTCCGGGACAGATGACTTC.